The rows below give T cell receptor beta chains drawn from one sample of a study of blood T cell repertoires in COVID-19. Clones were read by immunoSEQ multiplex PCR, and TCRdb kept only the in-frame ones, dropping some. The table has 85,000 to 100,000 clones, about 86% seen once. Specimen: peripheral blood. The origin of the receptors is a woman aged 55-69 years in a cohort sampled during active or convalescent COVID-19. The CDR3 runs from the conserved cysteine through the conserved F or W. The D gene is left open where the match is weak. Rows give clone size only sometimes, using once, few, many, or a class for an expanded clone.

j_gene,abundance,v_gene,d_gene,CDR3aa,CDR3nt
TRBJ2-5,NA,TRBV5-1,NA,CASSLAPEETQYF,TGCGCCAGCAGCTTGGCTCCAGAAGAGACCCAGTACTTC
TRBJ1-3,NA,TRBV6-1,TRBD1,CATASGQGNTIYF,TGTGCCACAGCATCGGGACAGGGAAACACCATATATTTT
TRBJ1-1,few,TRBV14,NA,CASSQVPGRGEAFF,TGTGCCAGCAGCCAAGTTCCGGGGAGGGGTGAAGCTTTCTTT
TRBJ1-1,NA,TRBV6-1,NA,CASSESGLARGEAFF,TGTGCCAGCAGTGAATCGGGTCTTGCGCGGGGAGAGGCTTTCTTT
TRBJ2-3,NA,TRBV9,TRBD2,CASSPLAGGGTDTQYF,TGTGCCAGCAGCCCTCTAGCGGGAGGGGGCACAGATACGCAGTATTTT
TRBJ1-2,NA,TRBV5-6,NA,CASSLPGLGYTF,TGTGCCAGCAGCTTGCCAGGGCTGGGCTACACCTTC
TRBJ1-4,NA,TRBV18,TRBD1,CASSRDSNEKLFF,TGTGCCAGCTCAAGGGACAGTAATGAAAAACTGTTTTTT
TRBJ2-7,few,TRBV2,TRBD1,CASQIGTGSPYEQYF,TGTGCCAGCCAAATAGGGACAGGGTCACCCTACGAGCAGTACTTC
TRBJ2-5,NA,TRBV7-8,TRBD2,CASSLAPSGGMETQYF,TGTGCCAGCAGCTTAGCCCCTAGCGGGGGGATGGAGACCCAGTACTTC
TRBJ2-1,NA,TRBV19,NA,CASSIDPGNEQFF,TGTGCCAGTAGTATAGATCCCGGGAATGAGCAGTTCTTC
TRBJ2-1,NA,TRBV4-2,NA,CASSQDIGQYNEQFF,TGTGCCAGCAGCCAAGATATAGGACAGTACAATGAGCAGTTCTTC
TRBJ1-1,once,TRBV5-6,NA,CASSFGQGTTEAFF,TGTGCCAGCAGCTTCGGTCAGGGGACCACTGAAGCTTTCTTT
TRBJ1-2,NA,TRBV12-3/TRBV12-4,NA,CASSVGRNYGYTF,TGTGCCAGCAGCGTGGGGAGAAACTATGGCTACACCTTC
TRBJ2-1,NA,TRBV5-1,NA,CASSLPREEQFF,TGCGCCAGCAGCTTGCCTCGGGAGGAGCAGTTCTTC
TRBJ2-7,NA,TRBV20-1,NA,CSASSEQGLIYEQYF,TGCAGTGCTAGTTCTGAACAGGGCTTAATCTACGAGCAGTACTTC
TRBJ2-3,NA,TRBV9,TRBD2,CATGGGSTDTQYF,TGTGCCACCGGGGGGGGGAGCACAGATACGCAGTATTTT
TRBJ1-2,NA,TRBV19,TRBD1,CASSYPAGQGNGYTF,TGTGCCAGTAGTTACCCCGCGGGACAGGGTAATGGCTACACCTTC
TRBJ1-1,NA,TRBV12-5,NA,CASGLGGETEAFF,TGTGCTAGTGGTTTGGGCGGGGAAACTGAAGCTTTCTTT
TRBJ2-7,NA,TRBV4-1,TRBD1,CASSHSPGQGVKGEQYF,TGCGCCAGCAGCCACTCGCCCGGACAGGGGGTGAAGGGCGAGCAGTACTTC
TRBJ1-6,NA,TRBV5-6,TRBD1,CASSARQGQPNSPLHF,TGTGCCAGCAGCGCCCGACAGGGCCAGCCTAATTCACCCCTCCACTTT
TRBJ2-5,NA,TRBV3-1/TRBV3-2,TRBD2,CASSPFSGGARETQYF,TGTGCCAGCAGCCCCTTTAGCGGGGGGGCGCGGGAGACCCAGTACTTC
TRBJ2-3,NA,TRBV19,TRBD2,CASRGRARGVIQATDTQYF,TGTGCCAGTAGGGGCCGGGCGCGGGGGGTCATCCAAGCCACAGATACGCAGTATTTT
TRBJ1-6,NA,TRBV18,NA,CASQRVQGYNSPLHF,TGTGCCAGCCAAAGGGTCCAGGGCTATAATTCACCCCTCCACTTT
TRBJ2-1,NA,TRBV10-3,TRBD1,CAITPGTVDNEQFF,TGTGCCATCACCCCCGGGACAGTTGACAATGAGCAGTTCTTC
TRBJ1-6,NA,TRBV5-1,TRBD1,CASSLGWTGGSPLHF,TGCGCCAGCAGCTTGGGGTGGACAGGTGGTTCACCCCTCCACTTT
TRBJ2-1,NA,TRBV5-4,TRBD2,CASSPKGAGKEQFF,TGTGCCAGCAGCCCCAAAGGAGCGGGGAAGGAGCAGTTCTTC
TRBJ2-1,few,TRBV28,TRBD2,CASNLAGGIYNEQFF,TGTGCCAGCAACTTAGCGGGAGGTATCTACAATGAGCAGTTCTTC
TRBJ1-6,NA,TRBV6-6,NA,CASRPGDTLSNSPLHF,TGTGCCAGCAGACCCGGGGACACCCTTTCTAATTCACCCCTCCACTTT
TRBJ2-1,NA,TRBV2,TRBD2,CASSGGRGYNEQFF,TGTGCCAGCTCGGGTGGGCGGGGGTACAATGAGCAGTTCTTC
TRBJ1-2,NA,TRBV5-8,TRBD1,CASRLTGNGYGYTF,TGTGCCAGCAGACTGACAGGGAACGGCTATGGCTACACCTTC
TRBJ2-7,NA,TRBV6-5,NA,CASSSLGQVYGEQYF,TGTGCCAGCAGTTCCCTGGGGCAAGTCTATGGCGAGCAGTACTTC
TRBJ1-4,NA,TRBV19,TRBD1,CASKDRGATNEKLFF,TGTGCCAGTAAGGACAGGGGCGCAACTAATGAAAAACTGTTTTTT
TRBJ2-6,NA,TRBV27,NA,CASNPGLGTGANVLTF,TGTGCCAGCAACCCGGGACTCGGAACTGGGGCCAACGTCCTGACTTTC
TRBJ2-3,NA,TRBV28,NA,CASSFGLAETDTQYF,TGTGCCAGCAGTTTCGGATTAGCGGAAACAGATACGCAGTATTTT
TRBJ2-5,NA,TRBV7-8,TRBD2,CASKSGISGGQKGTQYF,TGTGCCAGCAAATCAGGGATTAGCGGGGGGCAGAAGGGGACCCAGTACTTC
TRBJ2-5,NA,TRBV12-3/TRBV12-4,NA,CASSVQGTQYF,TGTGCCAGCAGTGTGCAGGGGACCCAGTACTTC
TRBJ1-1,NA,TRBV6-5,NA,CASSLQGRTEAFF,TGTGCCAGCAGTTTACAGGGTCGGACTGAAGCTTTCTTT
TRBJ1-2,NA,TRBV6-5,NA,CASSPRTRYGYTF,TGTGCCAGCAGTCCACGAACGCGTTATGGCTACACCTTC
TRBJ2-7,NA,TRBV7-9,TRBD2,CASSPLGAGVAEQYF,TGTGCCAGCAGCCCCCTCGGGGCGGGAGTTGCCGAGCAGTACTTC
TRBJ2-1,NA,TRBV10-3,NA,CATKSGLSSYNEQFF,TGTGCCACCAAAAGCGGGTTGAGCTCCTACAATGAGCAGTTCTTC
TRBJ2-1,NA,TRBV5-1,TRBD2,CASSLPIGTSGQASYNEQFF,TGCGCCAGCAGCTTGCCTATCGGGACTAGCGGCCAAGCAAGTTACAATGAGCAGTTCTTC
TRBJ2-1,NA,TRBV11-3,TRBD1,CASSSGTGGFYEQFF,TGTGCCAGCAGCTCTGGGACAGGGGGCTTTTATGAGCAGTTCTTC
TRBJ1-4,NA,TRBV7-8,TRBD1,CASSFGTGAGTRFEKLFF,TGTGCCAGCAGCTTCGGGACAGGGGCGGGAACCCGGTTTGAAAAACTGTTTTTT
TRBJ1-1,NA,TRBV28,NA,CASSLRQVLEAFF,TGTGCCAGCAGTCTCAGACAGGTCCTCGAAGCTTTCTTT
TRBJ1-3,NA,TRBV19,TRBD1,CASADRGRSGNTIYF,TGTGCCAGTGCTGACAGGGGCCGCTCTGGAAACACCATATATTTT
TRBJ1-3,NA,TRBV19,NA,CASEAGVGNTIYF,TGTGCCAGTGAGGCAGGGGTCGGAAACACCATATATTTT
TRBJ2-1,NA,TRBV5-1,TRBD2,CASSRTSTSGVRNEQFF,TGCGCCAGCAGTCGGACCTCGACTAGCGGGGTGAGGAATGAGCAGTTCTTC
TRBJ2-3,NA,TRBV6-5,NA,CASSYDWRDFRDTQYF,TGTGCCAGCAGTTACGACTGGAGGGACTTCCGAGATACGCAGTATTTT
TRBJ2-7,few,TRBV10-1,NA,CASSDGNGDEQYF,TGCGCCAGCAGTGATGGTAACGGAGACGAGCAGTACTTC